This T cell receptor (beta chain) was identified during a study of blood T cell repertoires in COVID-19 (TCRdb year 2020). For context, the study as a whole: The collaborator samples originated in the United States, Italy and Spain and spanned the acute and convalescent phases of COVID-19. The prospective study material was composed of cDNA or gDNA derived from T cells, B-cell-depleted T cells, or PBMCs. Deeply sampled blood TCRbeta repertoires from subjects exposed to, actively infected with, or recovered from COVID-19 were included in the dataset. The repertoires were released in a freely available public database meant as a resource for research on the immune response to SARS-CoV-2. Samples were obtained from the ongoing ImmuneRACE study (first 160 participants) and from roughly 1,300 subjects provided by 6 global collaborators. Nearly every sample came with metadata listing a de-identified subject ID, COVID-19 status, age in years and sex. Where available, HLA class I and class II types were obtained from metadata supplied by the sample provider rather than from assay-based typing.

Trimming costs V 0 bases and J 4 bases, and their ends lie 4 bases apart. CDR1 and CDR2, looked up from the germline V gene, are MNHEY and SVGEGT. Counted from cysteine to phenylalanine, this CDR3 has 13 amino acids. Only the CDR3 portion is preserved as DNA: 39 bases, with reading frame beginning at the first base. This clone was seen only a few times. No antigen is known for it. The sample holds no much larger clone one base away, and base qualities are not on file. Whole blood was collected in K2EDTA tubes by collaborating institutions according to the institutions' own protocols. For TCRbeta analysis, collaborators shipped samples as frozen whole blood, isolated PBMCs, or DNA extracted from either of those sample types. The immunoSEQ Assay, a bias-controlled multiplex PCR, was used to amplify TCRbeta CDR3 regions from genomic DNA. Processing in the source paper ran as follows. Within the assay, amplification of reference gene primers was used to estimate how many nucleated cells each sample contained. To quantify the absolute abundance of each unique TCRbeta CDR3 rearrangement, sequence reads were collapsed and filtered. For each sample, productive Simpson clonality was calculated as the square root of Simpson's diversity index across productive rearrangements. Sourced from immuneACCESS, this table was stored by TCRdb with only in-frame sequences that have V and J called. A share of the clones is absent; for the studies checked, an unresolved V gene accounts for under half, and the remainder has no known explanation. V and J calls and clone size come straight from that table; D and trimming were deduced from the DNA. The sample table shows 40,000 to 60,000 clones, and around three quarters are seen once. Of the sample, 20% to 30% falls within the top ten clones.

Paper-wide results and their limitations: Clinical and demographic metadata were provided uncurated, with the amount varying by source and participant.

This TCR was recovered from a man between 65 and 79 years old with acute or convalescent COVID-19. The chain joins TRBV6-2 or TRBV6-3 to TRBJ2-1; no confident D gene assignment can be made. Sequencing was done on a sample of peripheral blood. The nucleotides read TGTGCCAGCAGTTACTCCAGGTACAATGAGCAGTTCTTC. Translated, it gives CASSYSRYNEQFF.